Reported below is one T cell receptor beta chain. A much larger clone lies one base from this, so it may be a read error. This entry belongs to a study of molecular identifiers for immune sequencing clone quantification. In TCRdb, the PCR reads were re-called with MiXCR into one record per CDR3 protein. The repertoire holds approximately 500,000 distinct CDR3 sequences, with 20% to 25% as singletons. The CDR3 contains 15 residues. Germline V CDR1 and CDR2: SEHNR, FQNEAQ (reference sequence). V usage is TRBV7-9 and J usage is TRBJ2-2; TRBD1 aligns across 7 bases. Sequencing was carried out using naive CD8+ T cells from blood, with Jurkat cell RNA spiked in. Described subset: FACS-sorted CD8+CD4-CCR7+CD45RA+ naive T cells. The sequence was collected from a human donor in good health. Some libraries in this study had Jurkat cell RNA spiked in. The CDR3 coding sequence is TGTGCCAGCAGCTTAGCCGGGACAGCCACCGGGGAGCCGTTTTTT. Amino acid sequence: CASSLAGTATGEPFF. Combining the CDR3 with reference TRBV7-9 and TRBJ2-2 gives the whole variable domain DTGVSQNPRHKITKRGQNVTFRCDPISEHNRLYWYRQTLGQGPEFLTYFQNEAQLEKSRLLSDRFSAERPKGSFSTLEIQRTEQGDSAMYLCASSLAGTATGEPFFGEGSRLTVL.